This record concerns one TCR beta chain sequence. Produced via immunoSEQ multiplex PCR; TCRdb's table is partial and in-frame only. Of tens of thousands of clones in the sample, 75% to 90% were seen once. This record belongs to a study of T cells in narcolepsy. After removal of 3 bases from V and 7 bases from J, the junction contained 9 bases not matched to a gene. CDR1 LGHNT and CDR2 FRNRAP come from the germline V gene. The CDR3 consists of 16 residues. Sequenced material: CD45RA- memory CD4+ T cells from PBMCs. The chain recombines TRBV12-5 with TRBJ2-1, with 10 bases identical to TRBD2. The TCR was taken from a human donor with narcolepsy. The CDR3 region is CASGLSLAGVKNEQFF. As DNA, the CDR3 is TGTGCTAGTGGTTTATCGCTAGCGGGAGTTAAAAATGAGCAGTTCTTC.